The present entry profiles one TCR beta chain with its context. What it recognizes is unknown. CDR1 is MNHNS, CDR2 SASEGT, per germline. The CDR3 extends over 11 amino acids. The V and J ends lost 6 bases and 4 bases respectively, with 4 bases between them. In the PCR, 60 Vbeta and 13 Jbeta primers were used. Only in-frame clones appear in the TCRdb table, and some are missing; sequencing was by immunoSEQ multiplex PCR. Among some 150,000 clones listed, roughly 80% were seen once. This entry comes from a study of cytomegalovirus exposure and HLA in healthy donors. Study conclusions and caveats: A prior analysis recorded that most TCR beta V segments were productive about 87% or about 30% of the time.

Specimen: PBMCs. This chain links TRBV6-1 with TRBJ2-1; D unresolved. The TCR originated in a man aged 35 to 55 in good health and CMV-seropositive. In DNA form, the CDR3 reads TGTGCCAGCAGGCAGTACAATGAGCAGTTCTTC. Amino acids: CASRQYNEQFF.